This TCR beta chain is from a study of CD8 T cells in ankylosing spondylitis. Study-wide findings and caveats: Among TCR beta sequences, a motif of eight or nine highly homologous variants appeared characteristic of ankylosing spondylitis blood. Prior work had noted some motif variants in reactive arthritis blood and synovial fluid. Reported data indicate significant enrichment of disease-linked clones within matched ankylosing spondylitis synovial fluid.

By quantitative 5'-RACE with molecular barcodes, the TCR beta libraries were made. A single record per CDR3 protein comes from TCRdb applying MiXCR to the 5' RACE reads. The table records around 220,000 distinct CDR3 sequences, about 10% of them present only once. This clonotype appeared many times. The antigen is unknown. Material for sequencing was blood, either unsorted or a sorted T cell fraction (not recorded which). The sequence came from a male donor with ankylosing spondylitis or in good health (not recorded which).

CDR3 residues: CASSLAAGDSQPQHF. DNA of the CDR3: TGTGCCAGCAGCTTGGCGGCAGGGGACAGTCAGCCCCAGCATTTT. The V gene is TRBV5-8, the J gene TRBJ1-5; 7 nucleotides align to TRBD1. The germline CDR1 and CDR2 sequences are SGHTS and YDEGEE. Trimming took 0 bases from V and 6 from J; bases not matched to a gene: 6. This CDR3 contains 15 residues.